This T cell receptor beta chain was observed in a study of cytomegalovirus exposure and HLA in healthy donors. Points from the study as a whole: Later on, analysis showed that most CMV-associated TCR beta chains appeared to be HLA-restricted.

CDR3 size: 15 residues. The germline V gene has CDR1 SGHDT and CDR2 YYEEEE. The V end lost 4 bases, the J end lost 8 bases, and 19 bases lay between the germline ends. With respect to this clone: What it binds is unknown.

PCR was performed using 60 Vbeta and 13 Jbeta primers. Measured with immunoSEQ multiplex PCR; TCRdb has only the in-frame clones, and not every one. Altogether about 170,000 clones are present, about 75% being singletons, with the ten largest covering approximately 6%. This sequence originates from a man in his forties in good health and CMV-seropositive. The sequenced sample consisted of PBMCs. This chain uses TRBV5-6 with TRBJ2-1; the D gene is possibly TRBD1 (8 bases). The CDR3 DNA is TGTGCCAGCAGCGGACTAACAGGGGGGGATGATGAGCAGTTCTTC. It specifies CASSGLTGGDDEQFF. Full variable domain (remainder filled in from reference TRBV5-6 and TRBJ2-1): DAGVTQSPTHLIKTRGQQVTLRCSPKSGHDTVSWYQQALGQGPQFIFQYYEEEERQRGNFPDRFSGHQFPNYSSELNVNALLLGDSALYLCASSGLTGGDDEQFFGPGTRLTVL.